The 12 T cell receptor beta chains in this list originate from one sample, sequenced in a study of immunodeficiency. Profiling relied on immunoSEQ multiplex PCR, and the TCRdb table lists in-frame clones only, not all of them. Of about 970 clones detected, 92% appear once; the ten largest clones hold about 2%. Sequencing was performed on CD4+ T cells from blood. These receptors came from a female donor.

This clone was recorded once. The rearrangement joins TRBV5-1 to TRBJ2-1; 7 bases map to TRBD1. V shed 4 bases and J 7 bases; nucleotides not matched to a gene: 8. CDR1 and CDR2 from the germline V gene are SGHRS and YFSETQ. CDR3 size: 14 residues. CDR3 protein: CASSPGQPRNEQFF. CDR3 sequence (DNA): TGCGCCAGCAGCCCGGGACAGCCGCGGAATGAGCAGTTCTTC.

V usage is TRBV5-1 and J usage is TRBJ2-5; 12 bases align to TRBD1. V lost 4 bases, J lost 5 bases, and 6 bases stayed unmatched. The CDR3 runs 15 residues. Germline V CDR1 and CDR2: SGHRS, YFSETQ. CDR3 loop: CASSMGTGGQETQYF. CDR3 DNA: TGCGCCAGCAGCATGGGGACAGGGGGCCAGGAGACCCAGTACTTC. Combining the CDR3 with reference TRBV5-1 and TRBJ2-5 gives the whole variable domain KAGVTQTPRYLIKTRGQQVTLSCSPISGHRSVSWYQQTPGQGLQFLFEYFSETQRNKGNFPGRFSGRQFSNSRSEMNVSTLELGDSALYLCASSMGTGGQETQYFGPGTRLLVL.

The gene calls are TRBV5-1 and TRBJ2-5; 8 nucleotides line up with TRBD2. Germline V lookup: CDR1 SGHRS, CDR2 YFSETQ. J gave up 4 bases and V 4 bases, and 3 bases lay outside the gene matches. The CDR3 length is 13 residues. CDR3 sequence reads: CASSGSGGETQYF. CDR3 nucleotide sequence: TGCGCCAGCAGCGGGAGCGGGGGAGAGACCCAGTACTTC.

CDR3 loop: CSVVRGGFSTNTEAFF. In nucleotides, the CDR3 is TGCAGCGTTGTGAGAGGGGGGTTTTCCACCAACACTGAAGCTTTCTTT. This chain uses TRBV29-1 with TRBJ1-1; a possible D gene is TRBD1 (6 bases). Trimming cost V 4 bases and J 2 bases, with 20 bases left between them. Germline lookup yields CDR1 SQVTM and CDR2 ANQGSEA. The CDR3 has 16 residues.

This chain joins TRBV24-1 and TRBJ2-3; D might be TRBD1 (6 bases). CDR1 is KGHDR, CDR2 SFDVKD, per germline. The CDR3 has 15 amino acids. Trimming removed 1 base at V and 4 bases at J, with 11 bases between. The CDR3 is CATSDLWGQADTQYF. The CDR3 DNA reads TGTGCCACCAGTGATTTATGGGGGCAGGCAGATACGCAGTATTTT.

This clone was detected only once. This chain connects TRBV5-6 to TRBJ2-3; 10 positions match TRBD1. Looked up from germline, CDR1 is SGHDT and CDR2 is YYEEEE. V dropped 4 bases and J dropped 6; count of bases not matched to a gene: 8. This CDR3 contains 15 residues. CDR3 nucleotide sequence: TGTGCCAGCAGCGCGGCCGGGACAGGGGCGGATACGCAGTATTTT. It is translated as CASSAAGTGADTQYF.

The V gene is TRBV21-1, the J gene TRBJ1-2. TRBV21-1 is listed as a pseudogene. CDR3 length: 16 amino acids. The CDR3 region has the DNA TGTGCCAGCAGCAACTTTGACAAGGCGGGAGACTATGGCTACACCTTC. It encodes CASSNFDKAGDYGYTF.

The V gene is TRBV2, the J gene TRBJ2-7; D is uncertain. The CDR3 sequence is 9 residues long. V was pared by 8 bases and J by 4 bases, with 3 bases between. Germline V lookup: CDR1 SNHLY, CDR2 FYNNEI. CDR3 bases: TGTGCCAGCGGATACGAGCAGTACTTC. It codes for CASGYEQYF. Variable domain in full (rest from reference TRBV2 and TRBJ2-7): EPEVTQTPSHQVTQMGQEVILRCVPISNHLYFYWYRQILGQKVEFLVSFYNNEISEKSEIFDDQFSVERPDGSNFTLKIRSTKLEDSAMYFCASGYEQYFGPGTRLTVT.

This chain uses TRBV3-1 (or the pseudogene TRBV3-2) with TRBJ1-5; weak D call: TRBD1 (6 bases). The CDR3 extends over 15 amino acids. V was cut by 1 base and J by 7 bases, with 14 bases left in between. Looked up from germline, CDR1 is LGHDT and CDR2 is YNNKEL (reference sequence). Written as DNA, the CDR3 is TGTGCCAGCAGCCAAGGATGGCAGGGGCAGCAGCCCCAGCATTTT. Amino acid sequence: CASSQGWQGQQPQHF.

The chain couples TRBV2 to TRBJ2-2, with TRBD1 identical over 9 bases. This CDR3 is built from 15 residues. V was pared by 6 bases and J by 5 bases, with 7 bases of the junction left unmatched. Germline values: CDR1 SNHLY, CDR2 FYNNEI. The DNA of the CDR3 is TGTGCCAGCAGGGGGGACAGGGTGGATACCGGGGAGCTGTTTTTT. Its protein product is CASRGDRVDTGELFF.

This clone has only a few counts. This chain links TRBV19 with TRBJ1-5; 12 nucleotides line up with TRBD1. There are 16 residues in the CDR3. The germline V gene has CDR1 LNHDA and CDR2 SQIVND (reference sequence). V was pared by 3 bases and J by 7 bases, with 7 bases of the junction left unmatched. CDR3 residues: CASSIPGQGAWQPQHF. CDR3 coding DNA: TGTGCCAGTAGTATCCCGGGACAGGGGGCTTGGCAGCCCCAGCATTTT.

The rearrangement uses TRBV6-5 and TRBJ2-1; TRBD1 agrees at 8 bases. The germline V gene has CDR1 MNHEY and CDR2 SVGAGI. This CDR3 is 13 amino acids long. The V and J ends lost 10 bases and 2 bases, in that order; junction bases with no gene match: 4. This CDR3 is CATDRETYNEQFF. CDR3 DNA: TGTGCCACGGACAGGGAGACCTACAATGAGCAGTTCTTC.